This T cell receptor (beta chain) is drawn from a study of long-term antiretroviral therapy in people with HIV. It was version v3.0 of the immunoSEQ assay that was run at survey level. The data were produced by immunoSEQ multiplex PCR, yet TCRdb's version contains in-frame clones alone and is incomplete. This sample has some 25,000 clones; roughly 80% occur once, and the top ten carry about 8.2%. Germline trimming cut 3 bases from V and 0 bases from J; bases unmatched to any gene: 8. Germline CDR1 reads SGHNT; CDR2 reads YENEEA. CDR3 size: 20 residues. The rearrangement links TRBV11-3 to TRBJ2-1; 16 nucleotides match TRBD2. The receptor's source is a man aged 40-49 years with HIV. The sample was unsorted PBMCs, taken 3 years after starting antiretroviral therapy. CDR3 in amino acids: CASSFGGTSGRESSYNEQFF. CDR3 bases: TGTGCCAGCAGCTTTGGGGGGACTAGCGGGAGGGAAAGCTCCTACAATGAGCAGTTCTTC.